This is a list of T cell receptor beta chains from one sample in a study of cytomegalovirus exposure and HLA in healthy donors. Repertoires were generated with immunoSEQ multiplex PCR, while TCRdb's copy carries only in-frame clones and drops some. The table has approximately 160,000 clones, 80% seen once. The sequencing input was PBMCs. The source of these receptors is a woman aged 45 to 65 in good health and CMV-seropositive. CDR3s include the opening cysteine and the closing phenylalanine or tryptophan. A D gene is named only where the DNA matches it firmly. Only part of the rows carry a size: once, few, many, or a class if the clone is expanded.

>-|TRBJ2-6|TRBV27|-
TGTGCCAGCAGTTTCTTTGGGTCTGGGGCTAAAAACGTCCTGACTTTC
CASSFFGSGAKNVLTF
>TRBD2|TRBJ2-1|TRBV7-8|-
TGTGCCAGCAGCCCTGGTCTAGCGGGTTTTTACAATGAGCAGTTCTTC
CASSPGLAGFYNEQFF
>TRBD2|TRBJ2-7|TRBV5-1|once
TGCGCCAGCAGCCTAGGGAACGCGGGAGAAAGCCACGAGCAGTACTTC
CASSLGNAGESHEQYF
>TRBD2|TRBJ2-5|TRBV2|-
TGTGCCAGCAGTGAAGGCGATAGCGGGATCCACACCCAGGAGACCCAGTACTTC
CASSEGDSGIHTQETQYF
>-|TRBJ1-2|TRBV6-6|-
TGTGCAGCGGCCTACCTACCGGGGGGGCGAGACTATGGCTACACCTTC
CAAAYLPGGRDYGYTF
>-|TRBJ2-3|TRBV19|once
TGTGCCAGTAGTATAGCTGGCACAGATACGCAGTATTTT
CASSIAGTDTQYF
>-|TRBJ2-7|TRBV6-5|-
TGTGCCAGCAGTTGGCAGCAGGGTTACGAGCAGTACTTC
CASSWQQGYEQYF
>TRBD2|TRBJ2-3|TRBV11-1|-
TGTGCCAGCAGCTCCCCGGGACTAGGCCGGGGGTATTTT
CASSSPGLGRGYF
>TRBD2|TRBJ2-7|TRBV5-4|-
TGTGCCAGCAGTACCGGGACTAGGACCTACGAGCAGTACTTC
CASSTGTRTYEQYF
>TRBD1|TRBJ1-5|TRBV2|few
TGTGCCAGCAGAGCGGACAGGGTCCAGCCCCAGCATTTT
CASRADRVQPQHF
>TRBD2|TRBJ2-1|TRBV19|-
TGTGCCAGTAGTCTGGTAGCGGGAGGGAGGCACAATGAGCAGTTCTTC
CASSLVAGGRHNEQFF
>-|TRBJ1-1|TRBV15|-
TGTGCCACCAGCAGAGATAGGATGAGGGTGAACACTGAAGCTTTCTTT
CATSRDRMRVNTEAFF
>-|TRBJ2-3|TRBV7-6|-
TGTGCCAGCAGCTTAGCGACAGCCCCAGATACGCAGTATTTT
CASSLATAPDTQYF
>TRBD2|TRBJ2-1|TRBV28|-
TGTGCCAGCAGTTTAGCAGCTAGCGGCAACCACAATGAGCAGTTCTTC
CASSLAASGNHNEQFF
>-|TRBJ1-2|TRBV6-4|-
TGTGCCAGCAGTGACTCAAGGGGTAGTTCCTATGGCTACACCTTC
CASSDSRGSSYGYTF
>-|TRBJ1-2|TRBV19|-
TGTGCCAGTAGTATAGCCCTAGGGGTTGGCTACACCTTC
CASSIALGVGYTF
>-|TRBJ2-7|TRBV9|-
TGTGCCAGCAGCGCCTGGACAGAAGGTTACTACGAGCAGTACTTC
CASSAWTEGYYEQYF
>TRBD1|TRBJ1-2|TRBV28|-
TGTGCCAGCAGTGGGAGAGGGGGACAGGCTTACTATGGCTACACCTTC
CASSGRGGQAYYGYTF
>-|TRBJ2-2|TRBV21-1|few
TGTGCCAGCAGCAAAGTAAGGCAGGGAGGAACCGGGGAGCTGTTTTTT
CASSKVRQGGTGELFF
>TRBD1|TRBJ1-2|TRBV7-2|-
TGTGCCAGCAGTTCAGGACAGGGATATGGCTACACCTTC
CASSSGQGYGYTF
>TRBD1|TRBJ2-5|TRBV28|-
TGTGCCATCGCGGGACAGGGGGTAGAGACCCAGTACTTC
CAIAGQGVETQYF
>-|TRBJ1-2|TRBV2|-
TGTGCCAGTCCTACAGGGAGATTCTCTGGCTACACCTTC
CASPTGRFSGYTF